This entry features one T cell receptor beta chain sequence. These data belong to a study of blood T cell repertoires in COVID-19. Clones were read by immunoSEQ multiplex PCR, and TCRdb kept only the in-frame ones, dropping some. The sample has 300,000 to 400,000 clones, around 89% seen once. Trimming took 4 bases from V and 1 from J, leaving 11 bases between them. In germline, CDR1 is SGHKS, CDR2 YYEKEE (reference sequence). The CDR3 has 15 amino acids. This TCR was sampled from a man aged 18-30 years who had recovered from COVID-19. The chain is built from TRBV5-5 and TRBJ2-2, with D hard to call. The sequenced sample consisted of PBMCs or T cells enriched from blood (not recorded which). This chain's CDR3 is CASSLEDLNTGELFF. The CDR3 DNA sequence: TGTGCCAGCAGCCTAGAAGACTTGAACACCGGGGAGCTGTTTTTT.